The sequence of this TCR beta chain was determined in a study of beta chain features in type 1 diabetes. At the level of the study: Healthy donors, compared against patients, showed similar age, gender and cell yields. Findings and limits, study-wide: Researchers reported that naive, central memory and Treg TCRB repertoires appeared more similar in patients than in healthy donors. For TCRB rearrangement, an influence of HLA type remained unresolved here.

Trimming stripped 5 bases from V and 0 bases from J, with 9 bases between. This CDR3 spans 14 amino acids. Germline V gene data show CDR1 as SGHTA and CDR2 as FQGNSA. Sequencing targeted expressed TCRB transcripts, as all isolated RNA had been reverse transcribed. The read count averaged about 3.6 million across naive, central memory and regulatory T cell samples. Sequencing used immunoSEQ multiplex PCR; TCRdb keeps in-frame clones, though not all of them. The data show about 320,000 clones, with roughly 15% seen just once and around 7% held by the top ten. Concerning this clone itself: Its antigen remains unidentified.

The TCR originated in a young man in good health. The genes are TRBV7-2 and TRBJ2-3; TRBD2 might be the D (5 bases). The sequenced sample was central memory CD4+ T cells from blood. The CDR3 region has the DNA TGTGCCAGCAGCCTGACTACCAGCACAGATACGCAGTATTTT. It is translated as CASSLTTSTDTQYF.